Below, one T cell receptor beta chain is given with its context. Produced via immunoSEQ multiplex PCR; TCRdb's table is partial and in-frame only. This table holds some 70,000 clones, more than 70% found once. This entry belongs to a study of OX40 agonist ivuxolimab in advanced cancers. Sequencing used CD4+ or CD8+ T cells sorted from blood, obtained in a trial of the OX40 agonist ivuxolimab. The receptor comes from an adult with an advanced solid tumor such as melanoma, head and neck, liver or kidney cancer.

CDR3 region: CAISGNHNEQFF. In nucleotides, the CDR3 is TGTGCCATCAGTGGGAACCACAATGAGCAGTTCTTC. The chain combines TRBV10-3 with TRBJ2-1; D ambiguous. V was pared by 4 bases and J by 5 bases, with 6 bases between. CDR1 ENHRY and CDR2 SYGVKD come from the germline V gene. The CDR3 runs to 12 residues.